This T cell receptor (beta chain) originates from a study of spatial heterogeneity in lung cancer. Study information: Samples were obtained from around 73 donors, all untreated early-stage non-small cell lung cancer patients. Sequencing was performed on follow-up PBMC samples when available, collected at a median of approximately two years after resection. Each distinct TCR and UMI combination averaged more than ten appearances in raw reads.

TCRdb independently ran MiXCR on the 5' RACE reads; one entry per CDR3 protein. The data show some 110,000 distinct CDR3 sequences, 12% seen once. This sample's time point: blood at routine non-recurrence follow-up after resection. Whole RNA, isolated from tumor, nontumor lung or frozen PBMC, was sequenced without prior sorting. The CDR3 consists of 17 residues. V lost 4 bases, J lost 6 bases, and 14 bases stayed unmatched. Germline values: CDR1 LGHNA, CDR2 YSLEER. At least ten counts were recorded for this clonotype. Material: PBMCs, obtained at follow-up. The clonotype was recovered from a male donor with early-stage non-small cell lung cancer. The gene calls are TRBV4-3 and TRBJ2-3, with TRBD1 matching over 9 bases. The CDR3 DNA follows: TGCGCCAGCAGCCCAAGAAGTATGGGACAGGGTGCGGATACGCAGTATTTT. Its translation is CASSPRSMGQGADTQYF.